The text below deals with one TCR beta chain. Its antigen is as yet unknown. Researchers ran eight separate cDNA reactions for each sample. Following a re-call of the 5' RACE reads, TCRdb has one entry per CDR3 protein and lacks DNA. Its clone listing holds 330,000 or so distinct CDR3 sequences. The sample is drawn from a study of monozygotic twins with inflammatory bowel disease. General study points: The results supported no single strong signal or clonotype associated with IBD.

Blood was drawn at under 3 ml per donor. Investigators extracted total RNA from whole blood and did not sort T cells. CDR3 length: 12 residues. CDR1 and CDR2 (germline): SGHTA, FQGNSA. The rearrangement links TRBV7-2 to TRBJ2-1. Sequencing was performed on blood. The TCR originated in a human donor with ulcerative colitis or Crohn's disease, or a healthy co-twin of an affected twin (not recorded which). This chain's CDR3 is CASSLGVDEQFF.